The sequence of this T cell receptor (beta chain) was determined in a study of cytomegalovirus exposure and HLA in healthy donors. General observations from the study: Later analysis associated a missense DCLRE1C variant with TCR beta V- and J-gene trimming. Previously analyzed data showed that most TCR beta V segments were productive at a frequency of about 90% or about 30%.

Remarks on this clone: Its antigen is not known.

There are 13 residues in the CDR3. The germline gives CDR1 SGHRS, CDR2 YFSETQ. V lost 4 bases and J lost 8; bases outside the gene matches: 7. The PCR used 60 Vbeta and 13 Jbeta primers. Sequencing used immunoSEQ multiplex PCR; TCRdb keeps in-frame clones, though not all of them. The sample lists fewer than 120,000 clones; 79% were seen once. The rearrangement links TRBV5-1 to TRBJ1-2, with 8 bases matching TRBD1. The sequence came from a man aged 25-40 years in good health and CMV-seropositive. Sample: PBMCs. In DNA form, the CDR3 reads TGCGCCAGCAGCCCACAGGGGGGAGAGGGCTACACCTTC. As protein: CASSPQGGEGYTF.